This TCR beta chain appears in the sequencing data of a study of identical twins. Germline V gives CDR1 SGHRS, CDR2 YFSETQ. V was trimmed by 0 bases and J by 5 bases, leaving 8 bases between them. The CDR3 extends over 14 amino acids. MiXCR, run by TCRdb on the 5' RACE reads, gives a single entry per CDR3 protein. The table lists approximately 600,000 distinct CDR3 sequences, roughly 7.2% of them singletons. This clonotype was observed a few times. These data were also filed under a second study, of yellow fever vaccine responses in identical twins.

The sequencing sample was made of PBMCs. This chain uses TRBV5-1 with TRBJ1-4; TRBD1 is a possible D gene (5 bases). The TCR originated in a woman under 30 in good health. CDR3 loop: CASSLGGRNEKLFF. CDR3 sequence (DNA): TGCGCCAGCAGCTTGGGGGGACGGAATGAAAAACTGTTTTTT.